What follows is one T cell receptor beta chain and its context. The antigen remains unidentified. The V gene lost 1 base and the J gene lost 2 bases, with 11 bases spanning the gap. Per germline, CDR1 SGDLS and CDR2 YYNGEE. The CDR3 runs to 15 residues. These data come from a study of T cell repertoires in ileal Crohn's disease. Study results and limitations: Active smokers at surgery had more clonal expansions than non-smokers.

This table comes from immunoSEQ multiplex PCR, and its TCRdb copy is limited to in-frame clones, with some not included. The data show about 7,200 clones, around 70% seen once. Time point in this sample: neoterminal ileum biopsy at postoperative endoscopy, about 6 months after surgery. The TCR sequence derives from an adult with Crohn's disease. The chain links TRBV9 to TRBJ2-3; possibly TRBD1 for D (5 bases). Sequencing input: ileal tissue. The CDR3 region is CASSVNSGNTDTQYF. CDR3 in DNA: TGTGCCAGCAGCGTAAATTCAGGGAACACAGATACGCAGTATTTT.